A selection of T cell receptor beta chains follows, all from one sample in a study of blood T cell repertoires in COVID-19. Assay: immunoSEQ multiplex PCR; the TCRdb copy retains only in-frame clones and omits some. Of about 330,000 clones detected, roughly 87% appear once; the ten largest clones hold under 6%. Material for sequencing was PBMCs or T cells enriched from blood (not recorded which). Receptor source: a woman aged 25 to 39 who had recovered from COVID-19. The conserved cysteine and the conserved F or W are not part of the CDR3 here.

13 | TRBJ2-2 | TRBV5-6 | ASSKRGMGTGELF
11 | TRBJ2-1 | TRBV30 | AWSQGRDNEQF
10 | TRBJ2-5 | TRBV9 | ASSSGRETQY
13 | TRBJ2-3 | TRBV19 | ASSIRRGTTDTQY
13 | TRBJ1-2 | TRBV27 | ASSSHVPGGRGYT
12 | TRBJ1-2 | TRBV5-4 | ASNSQGVDYGYT
14 | TRBJ1-3 | TRBV5-3 | ARSPTGKSSGNTIY
12 | TRBJ1-2 | TRBV2 | ASVTQGVNYGYT
12 | TRBJ1-1 | TRBV3-1/TRBV3-2 | ASQPSGSNTEAF
18 | TRBJ2-1 | TRBV2 | ASSEVVGASGGASYNEQF
14 | TRBJ2-7 | TRBV5-1 | ASSLGAGGAYYEQY
15 | TRBJ2-6 | TRBV19 | ASTVRTGNSGANVLT
14 | TRBJ1-2 | TRBV7-8 | ASSLAPGKAYYGYT
15 | TRBJ2-1 | TRBV7-3 | ASSSGVPGHPYNEQF
12 | TRBJ1-2 | TRBV30 | AWSPAAFGYGYT
10 | TRBJ1-6 | TRBV27 | ASMGGYSPLH
11 | TRBJ2-1 | TRBV12-3/TRBV12-4 | ASSWGGDYEQF
11 | TRBJ1-2 | TRBV5-6 | ASSSRVSYGYT
14 | TRBJ1-1 | TRBV3-1/TRBV3-2 | ASSQRRQGRNTEAF
11 | TRBJ1-2 | TRBV29-1 | SVAAQGVWGYT
9 | TRBJ1-2 | TRBV30 | AWRTDYGYT
9 | TRBJ1-2 | TRBV20-1 | SAGREEGYT
11 | TRBJ1-2 | TRBV12-5 | ASGLIAGYGYT
12 | TRBJ2-7 | TRBV3-1/TRBV3-2 | ASSPHVNSYEQY
10 | TRBJ1-3 | TRBV12-3/TRBV12-4 | ASSPRGNTIY
15 | TRBJ1-4 | TRBV3-1/TRBV3-2 | ASSQSAQAGLGEKLF
12 | TRBJ2-5 | TRBV11-2 | ASSPGQGKETQY
13 | TRBJ1-1 | TRBV16 | ASSRPGRGGTEAF
15 | TRBJ1-2 | TRBV7-9 | ASSAFGGLGANYGYT
12 | TRBJ2-7 | TRBV25-1 | ASSWTGGVHEQY
11 | TRBJ2-4 | TRBV27 | ASSTRGLNIQY
10 | TRBJ1-2 | TRBV30 | LLGTGGDGYT
17 | TRBJ2-3 | TRBV23-1 | ASSPIRAGAGEGTDTQY
12 | TRBJ1-1 | TRBV5-6 | ASRRAQGATEAF
11 | TRBJ1-1 | TRBV19 | ASSITGNTEAF
12 | TRBJ1-1 | TRBV5-1 | ASSYDRGNTEAF
14 | TRBJ2-5 | TRBV7-2 | ASSLEAGRVQETQY